The rows below give T cell receptor beta chains drawn from one sample of a study of blood T cell repertoires in COVID-19. The data were produced by immunoSEQ multiplex PCR, yet TCRdb's version contains in-frame clones alone and is incomplete. The data contain roughly 330,000 clones, around 87% of them singletons. The sample consisted of PBMCs or T cells enriched from blood (not recorded which). The receptors were gathered from a woman aged 25 to 39 who had recovered from COVID-19. Both conserved end residues are part of each CDR3. The D gene is left open where the match is weak. The listing skips clone size in some rows; elsewhere it reads once, few, many or a size class.

d_call cdr3_length j_call clone_size v_call cdr3_aa cdr3_nt
. 14 TRBJ1-4 . TRBV9 CASSVATGGNQLFF TGTGCCAGCAGCGTAGCTACGGGAGGAAACCAGCTGTTTTTT
TRBD1 16 TRBJ1-2 . TRBV4-2 CASSQKDPTGIYGYTF TGTGCCAGCAGCCAAAAAGACCCGACAGGGATCTATGGCTACACCTTC
. 18 TRBJ2-1 . TRBV5-1 CASSLRFISQGQGDEQFF TGCGCCAGCAGCTTGCGTTTTATTTCACAGGGACAAGGGGATGAGCAGTTCTTC
. 14 TRBJ2-2 . TRBV10-1 CASSEYGLTGELFF TGCGCCAGCAGTGAGTACGGACTGACCGGGGAGCTGTTTTTT
. 15 TRBJ1-4 few TRBV18 CASSLRGLVNEKLFF TGTGCCAGCTCACTCCGAGGACTAGTTAATGAAAAACTGTTTTTT
TRBD1 18 TRBJ1-6 . TRBV5-4 CASSNPRTGQPHNSPLHF TGTGCCAGCAGTAACCCCAGAACGGGACAGCCACATAATTCACCCCTCCACTTT
TRBD1 14 TRBJ2-7 . TRBV19 CASSTAGGPYEQYF TGTGCCAGTAGTACGGCAGGGGGTCCCTACGAGCAGTACTTC
TRBD2 18 TRBJ2-7 . TRBV4-1 CASSQGPVITGGRYEQYF TGCGCCAGCAGCCAAGGACCCGTAATTACGGGGGGACGCTACGAGCAGTACTTC
TRBD2 16 TRBJ2-7 . TRBV4-3 CASSQDITSGTYEQYF TGCGCCAGCAGCCAAGATATAACTAGCGGGACCTACGAGCAGTACTTC
TRBD1 16 TRBJ1-1 . TRBV5-1 CASSQPGGSTNTEAFF TGCGCCAGCAGCCAACCAGGGGGCTCCACGAACACTGAAGCTTTCTTT
TRBD1 15 TRBJ1-5 . TRBV24-1 CATSDSRTGGESQHF TGTGCCACCAGTGATTCCAGGACAGGGGGCGAGTCCCAGCATTTT
TRBD2 14 TRBJ2-1 . TRBV7-9 CASSPRDYDNEQFF TGTGCCAGCAGCCCTAGGGACTACGACAATGAGCAGTTCTTC
. 14 TRBJ2-3 . TRBV5-4 CASSTPGGTDTQYF TGTGCCAGCAGCACTCCTGGGGGGACAGATACGCAGTATTTT
. 13 TRBJ1-4 . TRBV5-4 CASSSYQIGQPHF TGTGCCAGCAGCTCTTATCAAATTGGACAGCCACATTTT
. 15 TRBJ1-4 . TRBV25-1 CASSEFRGGNEKLFF TGTGCCAGCAGTGAATTTCGGGGGGGTAATGAAAAACTGTTTTTT
TRBD1 11 TRBJ1-2 . TRBV6-5 CASSQGAGYTF TGTGCCAGCAGTCAGGGGGCGGGCTACACCTTC
. 15 TRBJ1-4 . TRBV5-1 CASSLVGATNEKLFF TGCGCCAGCAGCTTGGTAGGAGCAACTAATGAAAAACTGTTTTTT
. 15 TRBJ1-1 . TRBV6-1 CASSEAGTRNTEAFF TGTGCCAGCAGTGAAGCAGGGACACGGAACACTGAAGCTTTCTTT
. 17 TRBJ1-1 . TRBV2 CASSDVVGRVMNTEAFF TGTGCCAGCAGTGACGTGGTAGGCAGGGTCATGAACACTGAAGCTTTCTTT
TRBD2 18 TRBJ2-1 . TRBV7-9 CASSLIGKAGGSYNEQFF TGTGCCAGCAGCCTAATCGGTAAAGCGGGGGGCTCCTACAATGAGCAGTTCTTC
. 13 TRBJ1-2 . TRBV10-1 CASSLDGDYGYTF TGCGCCAGCAGTCTCGACGGGGACTATGGCTACACCTTC
TRBD1 14 TRBJ2-3 . TRBV2 CASRRDSITDTQYF TGTGCCAGCAGACGGGACAGCATCACAGATACGCAGTATTTT
. 13 TRBJ2-5 . TRBV21-1 CATQGLARETQYF TGTGCCACCCAGGGACTAGCAAGGGAGACCCAGTACTTC
. 15 TRBJ1-2 . TRBV3-1/TRBV3-2 CASSQDRDQFYGYTF TGTGCCAGCAGCCAAGACAGGGATCAGTTCTATGGCTACACCTTC
. 17 TRBJ1-1 . TRBV6-1 CASSAGTLYPMNTEAFF TGTGCCAGCAGTGCCGGGACACTCTACCCCATGAACACTGAAGCTTTCTTT
TRBD1 15 TRBJ2-1 . TRBV6-5 CASSYTGQPENQQFF TGTGCCAGCAGTTACACGGGACAGCCAGAAAACCAGCAGTTCTTC
. 11 TRBJ1-1 once TRBV19 CASSWTTEAFF TGTGCCAGTAGTTGGACAACCGAAGCTTTCTTT
. 15 TRBJ2-3 . TRBV11-3 CASSLQEGGTDTQYF TGTGCCAGCAGCCTTCAAGAAGGAGGCACAGATACGCAGTATTTT
TRBD1 19 TRBJ1-6 . TRBV18 CASSPRTGGPAGVNSPLHF TGTGCCAGCTCACCACGGACAGGGGGCCCGGCCGGGGTTAATTCACCCCTCCACTTT
. 13 TRBJ1-2 . TRBV18 CASSAGSHYGYTF TGTGCCAGCTCAGCGGGGTCTCACTATGGCTACACCTTC
. 17 TRBJ2-1 . TRBV4-3 CASSQANTPNSYNEQFF TGCGCCAGCAGCCAAGCTAATACTCCGAACTCCTACAATGAGCAGTTCTTC
. 15 TRBJ1-2 once TRBV2 CASSEAPARGRGYTF TGTGCCAGCAGTGAAGCGCCGGCCCGAGGAAGAGGCTACACCTTC
TRBD1 15 TRBJ2-1 once TRBV5-1 CASSLDRGWDNEQFF TGCGCCAGCAGCCTAGACAGGGGATGGGACAATGAGCAGTTCTTC
TRBD1 12 TRBJ1-2 . TRBV15 CATRTGTDGYTF TGTGCCACCAGGACAGGGACCGATGGCTACACCTTC
. 14 TRBJ1-4 . TRBV28 CASSLMGAREKLFF TGTGCCAGCAGTTTAATGGGGGCCCGTGAAAAACTGTTTTTT
TRBD2 14 TRBJ2-3 . TRBV2 CASSEGLALRTQYF TGTGCCAGCAGTGAAGGACTAGCCTTACGGACGCAGTATTTT
. 13 TRBJ1-6 . TRBV27 CASSLWANSPLHF TGTGCCAGCAGTTTATGGGCTAATTCACCCCTCCACTTT
. 15 TRBJ1-1 . TRBV19 CASSIVLWSNTEAFF TGTGCCAGTAGTATAGTACTCTGGTCGAACACTGAAGCTTTCTTT
TRBD2 16 TRBJ2-1 . TRBV6-5 CASSYSPLAGGDEQFF TGTGCCAGCAGTTACTCCCCACTAGCGGGGGGGGATGAGCAGTTCTTC
. 12 TRBJ1-1 . TRBV5-6 CASSLVNGGAFF TGTGCCAGCAGCTTGGTTAATGGCGGAGCTTTCTTT
. 13 TRBJ1-6 . TRBV4-1 CASSPPSSSPLHF TGCGCCAGCAGCCCGCCCTCTAGTTCACCCCTCCACTTT